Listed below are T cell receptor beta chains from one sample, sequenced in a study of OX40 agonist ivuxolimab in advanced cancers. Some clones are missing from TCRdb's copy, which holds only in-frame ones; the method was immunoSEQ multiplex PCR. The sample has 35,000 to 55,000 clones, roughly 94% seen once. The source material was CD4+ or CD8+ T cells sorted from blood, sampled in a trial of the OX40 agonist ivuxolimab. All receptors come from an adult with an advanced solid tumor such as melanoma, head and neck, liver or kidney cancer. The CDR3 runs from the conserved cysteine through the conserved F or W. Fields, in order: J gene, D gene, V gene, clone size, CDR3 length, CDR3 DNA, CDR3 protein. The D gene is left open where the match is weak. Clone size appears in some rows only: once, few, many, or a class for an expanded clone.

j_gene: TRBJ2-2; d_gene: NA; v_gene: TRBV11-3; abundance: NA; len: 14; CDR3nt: TGTGCCAGCAGCCCCATTGTGAACACCGGGGAGCTGTTTTTT; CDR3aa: CASSPIVNTGELFF
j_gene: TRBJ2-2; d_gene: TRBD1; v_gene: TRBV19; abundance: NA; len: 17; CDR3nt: TGTGCCAGTAGTATAGAGGGGACAGGGTTATTCTCCGGGGAGCTGTTTTTT; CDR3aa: CASSIEGTGLFSGELFF
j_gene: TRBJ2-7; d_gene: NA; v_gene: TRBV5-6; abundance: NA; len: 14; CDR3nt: TGTGCCAGCAGCCCGCGGGACTTCCCCTACGAGCAGTACTTC; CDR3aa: CASSPRDFPYEQYF
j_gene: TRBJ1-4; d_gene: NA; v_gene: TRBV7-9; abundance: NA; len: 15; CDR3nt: TGTGCCAGCAGCATCTTACAGGGCTTTAATGAAAAACTGTTTTTT; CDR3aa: CASSILQGFNEKLFF
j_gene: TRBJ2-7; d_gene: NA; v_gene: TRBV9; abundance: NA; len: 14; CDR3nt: TGTGCCAGCAGCCTAACCGACAGGCCCTACGAGCAGTACTTC; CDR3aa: CASSLTDRPYEQYF
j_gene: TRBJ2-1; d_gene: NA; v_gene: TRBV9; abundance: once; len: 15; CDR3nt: TGTGCCAGCAGCGTAGACGGGAGTGCCTACAATGAGCAGTTCTTC; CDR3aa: CASSVDGSAYNEQFF
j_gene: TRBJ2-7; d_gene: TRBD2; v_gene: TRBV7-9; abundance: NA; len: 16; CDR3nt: TGTGCCAGCAGCTGGTTAGGGACTAGCCTCTCCTACGAGCAGTACTTC; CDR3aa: CASSWLGTSLSYEQYF
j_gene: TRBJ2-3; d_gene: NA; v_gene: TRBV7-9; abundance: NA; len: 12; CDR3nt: TGTGCCAGCAGCCCAAACACAGATACGCAGTATTTT; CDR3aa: CASSPNTDTQYF
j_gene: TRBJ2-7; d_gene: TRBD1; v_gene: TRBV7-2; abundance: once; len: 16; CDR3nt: TGTGCCAGCAGCTTGGGGGGGACAGGGTCGACCTACGAGCAGTACTTC; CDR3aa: CASSLGGTGSTYEQYF
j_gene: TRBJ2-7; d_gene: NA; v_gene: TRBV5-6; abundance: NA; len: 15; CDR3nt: TGTGCCAGCAGCAAAGGAACCGGGACTCAGATGGGGCAGTACTTC; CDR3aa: CASSKGTGTQMGQYF
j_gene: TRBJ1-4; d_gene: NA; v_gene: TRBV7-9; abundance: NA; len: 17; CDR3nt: TGTGCCAGCAGCTTTCTACCCCTCCAGAATGCTAATGAAAAACTGTTTTTT; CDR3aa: CASSFLPLQNANEKLFF
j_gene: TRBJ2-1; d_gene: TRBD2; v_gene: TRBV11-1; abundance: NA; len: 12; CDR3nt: TGTGCCAGCAGCTACGGACTAGGTGAGCAGTTCTTC; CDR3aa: CASSYGLGEQFF
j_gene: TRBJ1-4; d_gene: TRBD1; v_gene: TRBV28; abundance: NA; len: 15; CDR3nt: TGTGCCAGCACTGCTGGGACAGGGATTAATGAAAAACTGTTTTTT; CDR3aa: CASTAGTGINEKLFF
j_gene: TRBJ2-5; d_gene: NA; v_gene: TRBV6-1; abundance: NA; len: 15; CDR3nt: TGTGCCAGCAGTGAACCAGTTGGCTACGGAGAGACCCAGTACTTC; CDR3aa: CASSEPVGYGETQYF
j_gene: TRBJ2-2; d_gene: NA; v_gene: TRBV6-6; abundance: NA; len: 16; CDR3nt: TGTGCCAGCAGTTACTTGGGTAGAAGTCTCACCGGGGAGCTGTTTTTT; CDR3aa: CASSYLGRSLTGELFF
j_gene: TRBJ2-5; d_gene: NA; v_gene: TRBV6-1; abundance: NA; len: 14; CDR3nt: TGTGCCAGCAGTGAGTCCGGGACACAAGAGACCCAGTACTTC; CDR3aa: CASSESGTQETQYF
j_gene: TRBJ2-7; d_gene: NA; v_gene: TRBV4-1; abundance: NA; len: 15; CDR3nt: TGCGCCAGCAGCCAAGATCAAACGGACCCCTACGAGCAGTACTTC; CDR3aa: CASSQDQTDPYEQYF
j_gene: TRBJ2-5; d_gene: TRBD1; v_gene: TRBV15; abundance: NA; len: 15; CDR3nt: TGTGCCACCAAAACCGGGACAGCGCTCCAAGAGACCCAGTACTTC; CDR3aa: CATKTGTALQETQYF
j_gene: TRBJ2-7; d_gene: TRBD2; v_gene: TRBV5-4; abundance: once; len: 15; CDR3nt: TGTGCCAGCAGCCCGGCGGGACTAGCGAAATACGAGCAGTACTTC; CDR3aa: CASSPAGLAKYEQYF
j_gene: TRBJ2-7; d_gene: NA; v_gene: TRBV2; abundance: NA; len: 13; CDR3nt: TGTGCCAGTCGGGGACTGGGAATCCACGAGCAGTACTTC; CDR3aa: CASRGLGIHEQYF
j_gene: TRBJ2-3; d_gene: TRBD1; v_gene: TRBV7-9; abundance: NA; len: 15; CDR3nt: TGTGCCAGCAGCCCCGCGACAGGGGGCCCCGATACGCAGTATTTT; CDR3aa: CASSPATGGPDTQYF
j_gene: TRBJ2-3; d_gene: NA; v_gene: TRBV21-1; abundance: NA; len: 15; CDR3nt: TGTGCCAGCAGCACGGGGACTAGCGGGTGGGATACGCAGTATTTT; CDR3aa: CASSTGTSGWDTQYF
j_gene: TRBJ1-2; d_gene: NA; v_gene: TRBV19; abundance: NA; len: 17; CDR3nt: TGTGCCAGTAGTATAGATCTCAGGCAGACCTTTAACTATGGCTACACCTTC; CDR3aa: CASSIDLRQTFNYGYTF
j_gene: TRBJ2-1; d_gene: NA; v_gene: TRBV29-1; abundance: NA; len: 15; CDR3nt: TGCAGCGTTGAAAGGAGGGCAGGTCGCTACAATGAGCAGTTCTTC; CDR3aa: CSVERRAGRYNEQFF
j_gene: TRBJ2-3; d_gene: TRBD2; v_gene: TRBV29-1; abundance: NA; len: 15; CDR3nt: TGCAGCGCTGCAGGACTAGCGGGAGAAGCAGATACGCAGTATTTT; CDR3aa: CSAAGLAGEADTQYF
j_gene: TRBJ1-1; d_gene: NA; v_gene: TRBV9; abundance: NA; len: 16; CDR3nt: TGTGCCAGCAGCGTAGCTAGATCGGGTACTAGGACTGAAGCTTTCTTT; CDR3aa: CASSVARSGTRTEAFF
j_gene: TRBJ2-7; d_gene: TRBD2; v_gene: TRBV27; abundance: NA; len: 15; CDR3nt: TGTGCCAGCAGAATCCCGGGAGGCACCTACTACGAGCAGTACTTC; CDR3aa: CASRIPGGTYYEQYF
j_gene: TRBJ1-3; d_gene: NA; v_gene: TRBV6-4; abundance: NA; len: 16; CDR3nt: TGTGCCAGCACCGAAAGAACACCACGCTCTGGAAACACCATATATTTT; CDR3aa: CASTERTPRSGNTIYF
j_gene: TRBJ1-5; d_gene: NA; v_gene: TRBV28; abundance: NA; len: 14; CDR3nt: TGTGCCAGCGGAAGTCTGAGAGGTCGTCAGCCCCAGCATTTT; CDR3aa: CASGSLRGRQPQHF
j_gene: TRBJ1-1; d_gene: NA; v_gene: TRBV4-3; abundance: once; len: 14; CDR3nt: TGCGCCAGCAGCCTCCGGACGGTGAACACTGAAGCTTTCTTT; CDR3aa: CASSLRTVNTEAFF
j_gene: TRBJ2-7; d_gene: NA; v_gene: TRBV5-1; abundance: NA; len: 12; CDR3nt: TGCGCCAGCAGCTTGTCGGGCTACGAGCAGTACTTC; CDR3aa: CASSLSGYEQYF
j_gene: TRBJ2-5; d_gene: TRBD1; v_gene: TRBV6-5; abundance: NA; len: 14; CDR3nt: TGTGCCAGCAGTTACGGACAGGGGATTGAGACCCAGTACTTC; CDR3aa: CASSYGQGIETQYF
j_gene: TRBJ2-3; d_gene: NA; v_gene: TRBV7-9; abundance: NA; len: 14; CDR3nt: TGTGCCAGCAGCTTATTCGAATCTACAGATACGCAGTATTTT; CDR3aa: CASSLFESTDTQYF
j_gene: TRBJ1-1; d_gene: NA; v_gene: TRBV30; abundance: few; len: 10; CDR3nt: TGTGCCTGGAGTGAGAATGAAGCTTTCTTT; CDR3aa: CAWSENEAFF
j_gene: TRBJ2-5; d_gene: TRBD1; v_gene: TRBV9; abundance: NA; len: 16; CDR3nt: TGTGCCAGCAGCGAACCTCGACAGGGTTCGCAAGAGACCCAGTACTTC; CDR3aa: CASSEPRQGSQETQYF
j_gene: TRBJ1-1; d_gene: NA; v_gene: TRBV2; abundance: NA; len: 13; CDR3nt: TGTGCCAGCAGTGAAGTGGGGGGGGCTGAAGCTTTCTTT; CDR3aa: CASSEVGGAEAFF
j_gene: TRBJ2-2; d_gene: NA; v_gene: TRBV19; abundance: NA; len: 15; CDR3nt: TGTGCCAGTAGTGAGCCGGGACACAACACCGGGGAGCTGTTTTTT; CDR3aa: CASSEPGHNTGELFF
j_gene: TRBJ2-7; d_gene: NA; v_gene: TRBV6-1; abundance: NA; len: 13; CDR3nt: TGTGCCAGCAGTGAGGGCGTGGCTCACGAGCAGTACTTC; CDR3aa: CASSEGVAHEQYF
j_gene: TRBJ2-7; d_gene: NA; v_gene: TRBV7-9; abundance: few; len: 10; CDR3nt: TGTGCCAGCTCCCCTTACGAGCAGTACTTC; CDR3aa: CASSPYEQYF
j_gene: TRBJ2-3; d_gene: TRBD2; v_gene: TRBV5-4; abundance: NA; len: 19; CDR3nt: TGTGCCAGCAGTCCGGTTAATTCAAGGGAGGGACCGAGCACAGATACGCAGTATTTT; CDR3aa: CASSPVNSREGPSTDTQYF
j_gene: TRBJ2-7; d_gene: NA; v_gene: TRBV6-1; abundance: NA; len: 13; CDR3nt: TGTGCCAGCACCCGGACGAGCTCCTACGAGCAGTACTTC; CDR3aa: CASTRTSSYEQYF
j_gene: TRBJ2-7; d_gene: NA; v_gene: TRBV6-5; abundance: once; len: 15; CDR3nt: TGTGCCAGCAGTTACTCGTGGCAAGGGACCTACGAGCAGTACTTC; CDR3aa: CASSYSWQGTYEQYF
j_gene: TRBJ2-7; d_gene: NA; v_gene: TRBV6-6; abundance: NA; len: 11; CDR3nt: TGTGCCAGCAGTTACGCCCACGAGCAGTACTTC; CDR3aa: CASSYAHEQYF
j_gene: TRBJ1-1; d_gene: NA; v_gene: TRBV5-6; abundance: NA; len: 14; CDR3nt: TGTGCCAGCAGCTTGGCTGGGGGTAACACTGAAGCTTTCTTT; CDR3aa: CASSLAGGNTEAFF
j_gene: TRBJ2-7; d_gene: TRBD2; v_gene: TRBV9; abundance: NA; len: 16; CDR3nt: TGTGCCAGCAGCGTAGGGGCTAGCGGGCCTCCCTACGAGCAGTACTTC; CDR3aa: CASSVGASGPPYEQYF
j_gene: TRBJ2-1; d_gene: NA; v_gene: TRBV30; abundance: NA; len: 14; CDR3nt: TGTGCCTGGGTCGTCATTAGCACCTACAATGAGCAGTTCTTC; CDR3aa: CAWVVISTYNEQFF
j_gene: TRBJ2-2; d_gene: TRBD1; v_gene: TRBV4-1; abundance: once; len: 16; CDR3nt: TGCGCCAGCAGCCATAAGACAGGGCCGGACACCGGGGAGCTGTTTTTT; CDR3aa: CASSHKTGPDTGELFF
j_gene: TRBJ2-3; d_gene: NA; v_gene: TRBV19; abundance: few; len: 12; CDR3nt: TGTGCCAGTAGTATAAATCCTGATACGCAGTATTTT; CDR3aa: CASSINPDTQYF
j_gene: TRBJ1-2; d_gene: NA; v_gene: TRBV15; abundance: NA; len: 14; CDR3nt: TGTGCCACCAGAGGGTCCGGGGATAACTATGGCTACACCTTC; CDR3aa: CATRGSGDNYGYTF
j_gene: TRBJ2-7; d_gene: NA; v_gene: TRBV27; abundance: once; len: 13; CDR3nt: TGTGCCAGCAGCCAGGTTCTCGGGAGCGAGCAGTACTTC; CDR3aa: CASSQVLGSEQYF
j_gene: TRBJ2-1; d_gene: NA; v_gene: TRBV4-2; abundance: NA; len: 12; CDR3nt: TGTGCCAGCCGACAGACCTACAATGAGCAGTTCTTC; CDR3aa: CASRQTYNEQFF
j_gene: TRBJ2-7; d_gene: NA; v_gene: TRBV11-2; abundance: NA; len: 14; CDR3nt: TGTGCCAGCAGCTCCATACTAGACAGCTACGAGCAGTACTTC; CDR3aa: CASSSILDSYEQYF
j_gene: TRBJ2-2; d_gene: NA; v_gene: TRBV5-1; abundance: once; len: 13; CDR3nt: TGCGCCAGCAGCTCCATGGGGGAAGGGGAGCTGTTTTTT; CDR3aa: CASSSMGEGELFF